This T cell receptor beta chain was sequenced during a study of CD4 T cells in relation to SARS-CoV-2 and coronaviruses. Study-level points and caveats: Each donor contributed either pre-pandemic or post-infection samples, not both. SARS-CoV-2-driven expansion was significantly weaker in crossreactive than monoreactive clones.

Sequencing was performed with immunoSEQ multiplex PCR; in TCRdb, only in-frame clones are kept and a portion is missing. The profile shows some 30,000 clones, about 76% of them singletons. Note on this clone: The antigen is not known.

Germline values: CDR1 SQVTM, CDR2 ANQGSEA. This CDR3 is built from 14 residues. Trimming shortened V by 6 bases and J by 0 bases, and 14 bases separated the two germline ends. The unexposed donors gave CD4+ T cells in about 2011-2019, prior to COVID-19. Isolation of CD4+ T cells took place after 10 days in culture. This chain uses TRBV29-1 with TRBJ1-1; D call uncertain. Specimen: CD4+ T cells from PBMCs, cultured in vitro. The TCR sequence derives from a human donor in good health. CDR3 sequence: CSVPLGVMNTEAFF. CDR3 in DNA: TGCAGCGTCCCTTTGGGTGTCATGAACACTGAAGCTTTCTTT.